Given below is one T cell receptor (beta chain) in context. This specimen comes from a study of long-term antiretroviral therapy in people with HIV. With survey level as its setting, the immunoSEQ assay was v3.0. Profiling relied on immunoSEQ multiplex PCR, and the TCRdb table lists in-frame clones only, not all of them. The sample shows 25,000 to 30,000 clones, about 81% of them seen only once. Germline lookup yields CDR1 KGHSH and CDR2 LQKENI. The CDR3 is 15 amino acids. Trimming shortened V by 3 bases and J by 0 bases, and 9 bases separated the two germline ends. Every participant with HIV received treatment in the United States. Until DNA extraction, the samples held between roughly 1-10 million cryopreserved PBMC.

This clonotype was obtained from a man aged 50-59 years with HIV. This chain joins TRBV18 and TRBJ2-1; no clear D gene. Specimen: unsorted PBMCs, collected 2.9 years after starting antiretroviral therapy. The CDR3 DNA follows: TGTGCCAGCTCACCTAGTCAGAGCTCCTACAATGAGCAGTTCTTC. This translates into CASSPSQSSYNEQFF.